This TCR beta chain comes out of a study of blood T cell repertoires in COVID-19. Original processing methods: Amplification from reference gene primers served as the basis for estimated nucleated cell counts. TCRdb's copy holds only in-frame clones and misses some; the assay was immunoSEQ multiplex PCR. V and J calls and clone size come straight from that table; D and trimming were deduced from the DNA. The profile shows about 390,000 clones, roughly 89% of them singletons. Germline V gene lookup returns CDR1 GTSNPN and CDR2 SVGIG (reference sequence). V lost 2 bases and J 0 bases, leaving 11 bases between the germline ends. The CDR3 is 15 residues long. The cohort comprised adults aged about 18 to 90 years residing in some 24 US areas. The study counted Cohort 3 donors as recovered given two negative PCRs, clearance, or symptom resolution.

This receptor was taken from a woman aged 45-65 years who had recovered from COVID-19. The sample consisted of PBMCs or T cells enriched from blood (not recorded which). The rearrangement uses TRBV30 and TRBJ2-4, with D maybe TRBD2 (6 bases). CDR3 residues: CAWSSGGLAKNIQYF. The CDR3 DNA reads as TGTGCCTGGAGTTCCGGGGGTTTAGCCAAAAACATTCAGTACTTC.